The following is a TCR beta chain sequence with its context. The antigen is undetermined. Those patients who had chemo-refractory metastatic non-small-cell lung cancer were given focal radiation along with CTLA-4 blockade through ipilimumab. The data were obtained in a study of radiotherapy plus CTLA-4 blockade in lung cancer. Across the whole study: Objective responses emerged in under 20% of patients, and roughly 30% attained disease control. Study conclusions and caveats: Blood TCR clones of tumor origin expanded after radiotherapy plus ipilimumab.

The table came from immunoSEQ multiplex PCR; TCRdb's copy has only in-frame clones and leaves some out. The sample lists approximately 97,000 clones, roughly 80% occurring once. Germline V CDR1 and CDR2: LNHNV, YYDKDF (reference sequence). V lost 1 base, J lost 6 bases, and 15 bases lay in between. This CDR3 has 15 amino acids. The specimen comprised peripheral blood, sampled from a patient treated with radiotherapy plus ipilimumab. The chain combines TRBV15 with TRBJ1-1, with D tentatively TRBD1 (6 bases). The sequence was obtained from a human donor with non-small cell lung cancer who had stable disease on radiotherapy plus ipilimumab. CDR3 nucleotides: TGTGCCACCAGCAGAGTCCCAGGGGAGGGGGCTGAAGCTTTCTTT. This encodes CATSRVPGEGAEAFF.